The present T cell receptor beta chain was sequenced within a study of shared clonotypes between healthy human individuals. Study-wide results and limits: Incomplete sequencing of sorted subsets was indicated by rarefaction despite large depth.

The protocol was immunoSEQ multiplex PCR, while the TCRdb copy is restricted to in-frame clones and leaves out a portion. Here the sample spans about 960,000 clones, about three quarters being singletons. Points on this clone: Its cognate antigen is unknown.

The germline V gene has CDR1 SGHAT and CDR2 FQNNGV. The CDR3 runs 14 residues. The V and J ends lost 0 bases and 3 bases respectively, with 7 bases between them. This chain uses TRBV11-2 with TRBJ2-3; D is ambiguous. The specimen sequenced was memory CD4+ T cells sorted from blood. Subset denoted: CD45RA-negative fraction. The TCR sequence derives from a man between 18 and 35 years old in good health. CDR3 residues: CASSLEGRTDTQYF. The CDR3 coding sequence is TGTGCCAGCAGCTTAGAAGGTAGAACAGATACGCAGTATTTT.